These 5 T cell receptor beta chains were sequenced from one sample in a study of blood T cell repertoires in COVID-19. The assay was immunoSEQ multiplex PCR, and TCRdb's table has in-frame clones only and misses some. The table records around 240,000 clones, 80% to 90% of them present only once. The specimen sequenced was PBMCs or T cells enriched from blood (not recorded which). The receptors here all came from a woman between 50 and 59 years old who had recovered from COVID-19.

CDR3 in amino acids: CASSQQDSGTGYSPLHF. The DNA of the CDR3 is TGTGCCAGCAGCCAACAAGATTCCGGGACAGGGTATTCACCCCTCCACTTT. The genes are TRBV4-2 and TRBJ1-6; the match to TRBD1 covers 9 bases. After removal of 2 bases from V and 8 bases from J, the junction contained 10 bases not matched to a gene. The CDR3 is 17 residues long. From germline, CDR1 is LGHNA and CDR2 YNFKEQ.

The chain is built from TRBV9 and TRBJ1-2; a weak D match, TRBD1 (5 bases). V dropped 7 bases and J dropped 7 bases, with 17 bases sitting between them. This CDR3 region has 13 residues. Germline assignment: CDR1 SGDLS and CDR2 YYNGEE. In nucleotides, the CDR3 is TGTGCCAGCGGAGGGGAGGGCAGAATTGGCTACACCTTC. Its protein product is CASGGEGRIGYTF.

The gene calls are TRBV6-4 and TRBJ2-2; a weak D match, TRBD2 (5 bases). The V end lost 4 bases, the J end lost 7 bases, and 13 bases lay between the germline ends. The germline V gene has CDR1 MRHNA and CDR2 SNTAGT. This CDR3 has 14 residues. CDR3 protein: CASSAEDGGGELFF. DNA for the CDR3: TGTGCCAGCAGTGCGGAGGATGGTGGCGGGGAGCTGTTTTTT.

The V and J genes are TRBV29-1 and TRBJ1-3; maybe TRBD1 (5 bases). Between the trimmed V and J ends, which lost 7 bases and 4 bases, there was a span of 20 bases. The length of the CDR3 is 15 residues. Per germline, CDR1 SQVTM and CDR2 ANQGSEA. The CDR3 region has the DNA TGCAGCGCCTCCTCCGGGGGTGGTGAGGGAAACACCATATATTTT. Translation: CSASSGGGEGNTIYF. The entire variable domain, with the rest obtained from reference TRBV29-1 and TRBJ1-3, is as follows: SAVISQKPSRDICQRGTSLTIQCQVDSQVTMMFWYRQQPGQSLTLIATANQGSEATYESGFVIDKFPISRPNLTFSTLTVSNMSPEDSSIYLCSASSGGGEGNTIYFGEGSWLTVV.

The rearrangement links TRBV6-1 to TRBJ2-3; weak D call: TRBD1 (6 bases). Looked up from germline, CDR1 is MNHNS and CDR2 is SASEGT. V lost 0 bases and J 2 bases, leaving 18 bases between the germline ends. This CDR3 is built from 18 residues. The CDR3 here is CASSEADYLTGFTDTQYF. The CDR3, as DNA: TGTGCCAGCAGTGAAGCTGACTACCTGACAGGATTCACAGATACGCAGTATTTT.